A selection of T cell receptor beta chains follows, all from one sample in a study of T-cell reconstitution after alpha-beta-depleted transplantation in children. One entry per CDR3 protein, called by TCRdb with MiXCR from the PCR reads. The data hold approximately 130,000 distinct CDR3 sequences, with 8% to 10% observed a single time. The source was PBMCs, mostly from graft donor cells, collected 180 days after TCRalphabeta/CD19-depleted stem cell transplant. The receptors originated from a girl less than two years old who had a stem cell transplant for combined immunodeficiency, so the T cells may come from the graft donor. CDR3s include the opening cysteine and the closing phenylalanine or tryptophan. Fields, in order: D gene, clone size, V gene, CDR3 protein. The D gene is left open where the match is weak. Rows may omit the clone size; those that give it use once, few, many or a size class.

D gene: .; clone size: .; V gene: TRBV5-1; CDR3 protein: CASRPPQGLTDTQYF
D gene: .; clone size: many; V gene: TRBV18; CDR3 protein: CARPDSPYPSGNTIYF
D gene: .; clone size: many; V gene: TRBV7-6; CDR3 protein: CASSPRTWGDTEAFF
D gene: .; clone size: few; V gene: TRBV6-1; CDR3 protein: CASQDKYNEQFF
D gene: TRBD2; clone size: .; V gene: TRBV12-3/TRBV12-4; CDR3 protein: CASSPLAGGPQITQYF
D gene: TRBD2; clone size: .; V gene: TRBV20-1; CDR3 protein: CSARGVAGDVSSYNEQFF
D gene: TRBD1; clone size: few; V gene: TRBV10-3; CDR3 protein: CATQGATYEQYF
D gene: .; clone size: few; V gene: TRBV5-1; CDR3 protein: CASSLVLQGGTGELFF
D gene: .; clone size: many; V gene: TRBV29-1; CDR3 protein: CSVVHQGGSEAFF
D gene: .; clone size: .; V gene: TRBV18; CDR3 protein: CASSPDYGADTQYF
D gene: TRBD1; clone size: .; V gene: TRBV29-1; CDR3 protein: CSVEGGTGLRETQYF
D gene: TRBD2; clone size: few; V gene: TRBV7-2; CDR3 protein: CASSLAWAGLAGGLTGELFF
D gene: .; clone size: many; V gene: TRBV10-3; CDR3 protein: CAISEGGFYSNQPQHF
D gene: TRBD1; clone size: few; V gene: TRBV29-1; CDR3 protein: CSVGDSEETQYF
D gene: TRBD1; clone size: .; V gene: TRBV29-1; CDR3 protein: CSVGRDRSEQYF
D gene: TRBD1; clone size: few; V gene: TRBV5-4; CDR3 protein: CASSLGQGASSDEQYF
D gene: .; clone size: .; V gene: TRBV5-6; CDR3 protein: CASSLGTPTYEQYF
D gene: .; clone size: .; V gene: TRBV2; CDR3 protein: CASSGTTGPGELFF
D gene: .; clone size: few; V gene: TRBV12-3/TRBV12-4; CDR3 protein: CASRPGGSTDTQYF
D gene: .; clone size: .; V gene: TRBV19; CDR3 protein: CASSIGGGQPQHF
D gene: .; clone size: few; V gene: TRBV9; CDR3 protein: CASSENTGELFF
D gene: TRBD1; clone size: .; V gene: TRBV29-1; CDR3 protein: CSAGQGPVSSYEQYF
D gene: TRBD1; clone size: .; V gene: TRBV20-1; CDR3 protein: CSARDPEGAKQPQHF
D gene: .; clone size: .; V gene: TRBV7-6; CDR3 protein: CASSLGTPPSSYNEQFF
D gene: .; clone size: .; V gene: TRBV20-1; CDR3 protein: CSAIRGSFATNEKLFF
D gene: TRBD1; clone size: many; V gene: TRBV24-1; CDR3 protein: CATSDWGQGAVGANVLTF
D gene: .; clone size: few; V gene: TRBV7-6; CDR3 protein: CASSLEAGYYEQYF
D gene: .; clone size: .; V gene: TRBV29-1; CDR3 protein: CSVESNGGQETQYF
D gene: .; clone size: .; V gene: TRBV7-2; CDR3 protein: CASSGEGGENNQPQHF
D gene: .; clone size: few; V gene: TRBV20-1; CDR3 protein: CSARDQGGTQYF
D gene: .; clone size: few; V gene: TRBV10-3; CDR3 protein: CAISVTGSHSGANVLTF
D gene: .; clone size: .; V gene: TRBV7-7; CDR3 protein: CASSARASTDTQYF
D gene: TRBD1; clone size: .; V gene: TRBV29-1; CDR3 protein: CSVRDRGLYEQYF
D gene: .; clone size: few; V gene: TRBV5-1; CDR3 protein: CASSLSHSSYEQYF
D gene: .; clone size: .; V gene: TRBV4-3; CDR3 protein: CASSQDRRGSYNEQFF
D gene: TRBD1; clone size: .; V gene: TRBV11-2; CDR3 protein: CASSLVIIRDRVQETQYF
D gene: TRBD2; clone size: .; V gene: TRBV11-2; CDR3 protein: CASSLETSGPQGTQYF
D gene: .; clone size: few; V gene: TRBV7-3; CDR3 protein: CASSLGVPDTQYF
D gene: .; clone size: many; V gene: TRBV20-1; CDR3 protein: CSAGGVRPTEAFF
D gene: TRBD2; clone size: .; V gene: TRBV20-1; CDR3 protein: CSARDLTGGRPFNEQFF
D gene: TRBD1; clone size: few; V gene: TRBV11-2; CDR3 protein: CASSPKTGYGYTF